The 25 T cell receptor beta chains given below trace back to one sample, sequenced in a study of blood T cell repertoires in COVID-19. Data came from immunoSEQ multiplex PCR; TCRdb stores just in-frame clones and leaves some out. The profile covers fewer than 400,000 clones, with 85% appearing a single time and under 4% taken by the ten largest. The sequenced sample consisted of peripheral blood. These receptors originate from a woman under 30 with acute or convalescent COVID-19.

J is TRBJ1-4 and V is TRBV7-9; 7 nucleotides line up with TRBD1. Germline lookup yields CDR1 SEHNR and CDR2 FQNEAQ (reference sequence). The CDR3 has 14 amino acids. V shed 5 bases and J 5 bases; nucleotides not matched to a gene: 5. The CDR3 sequence is CASSHRGRNEKLFF. The CDR3 DNA follows: TGTGCCAGCAGCCACAGGGGTAGGAATGAAAAACTGTTTTTT.

The chain combines TRBV19 with TRBJ1-1, with 11 bases lining up with TRBD1. CDR3 length: 16 residues. CDR1 LNHDA and CDR2 SQIVND come from the germline V gene (reference sequence). V dropped 5 bases and J dropped 3; count of bases not matched to a gene: 8. CDR3 residues: CASSRRTGGVYTEAFF. CDR3 in DNA: TGTGCCAGTAGTCGCAGGACAGGGGGCGTTTACACTGAAGCTTTCTTT.

The gene calls are TRBV7-2 and TRBJ2-1; a possible D gene is TRBD1 (5 bases). V lost 2 bases to trimming and J lost 5 bases, with 13 bases between them. This CDR3 has 15 residues. CDR1 SGHTA and CDR2 FQGNSA come from the germline V gene. In DNA form, the CDR3 reads TGTGCCAGCAGCTTAAGTTCGCAGGGTAACAATGAGCAGTTCTTC. Translating gives CASSLSSQGNNEQFF.

J is TRBJ1-6 and V is TRBV13; 11 bases align to TRBD1. V shed 4 bases, J shed 8 bases, and the junction held 4 bases outside the gene matches. Per germline, CDR1 PRHDT and CDR2 FYEKMQ (reference sequence). The CDR3 length is 15 residues. The CDR3 spells CASSWTGGHDSPLHF. The CDR3 DNA reads as TGTGCCAGCAGCTGGACAGGGGGCCATGATTCACCCCTCCACTTT.

The CDR3 DNA is TGTGCCAGCAGCGTAGGGGGGACACCTAACTATGGCTACACCTTC. This encodes CASSVGGTPNYGYTF. The V gene is TRBV9, the J gene TRBJ1-2; possibly TRBD1 for D (6 bases). The ends were cut back, 0 bases at V and 0 bases at J, with 9 bases in the middle. The length of the CDR3 is 15 residues. The germline V gene encodes CDR1 SGDLS and CDR2 YYNGEE.

The genes are TRBV10-1 and TRBJ2-2; TRBD1 aligns across 8 bases. Trimming removed 3 bases from V and 6 bases from J; junction bases left unmatched: 12. From germline, CDR1 is WNHNN and CDR2 SYGVQD (reference sequence). This CDR3 is 17 amino acids long. The CDR3 DNA sequence: TGCGCCAGCAGTGACCATCAGGGGGCCGGTTCGTCCGGGGAGCTGTTTTTT. Translated: CASSDHQGAGSSGELFF.

V is TRBV28 and J is TRBJ2-1, with 10 bases lining up with TRBD2. Trimming removed 6 bases from V and 4 bases from J; junction bases left unmatched: 9. Per germline, CDR1 MDHEN and CDR2 SYDVKM. The CDR3 runs 16 residues. CDR3 sequence reads: CASRKAGGLWYNEQFF. For the CDR3, the DNA is TGTGCCAGCAGAAAAGCGGGAGGGCTCTGGTACAATGAGCAGTTCTTC.

This clone was picked up a small number of times. The chain employs TRBV9 and TRBJ2-7; 8 bases agree with TRBD1. Germline CDR1 SGDLS, CDR2 YYNGEE. CDR3 length: 15 amino acids. The V gene end was trimmed by 2 bases and the J gene end by 2 bases; junction bases not matched to a gene: 6. Written as DNA, the CDR3 is TGTGCCAGCAGCGTCTCCGGGACAGGACCCTACGAGCAGTACTTC. Translation: CASSVSGTGPYEQYF.

This sequence joins TRBV27 and TRBJ2-3; D gene uncertain. This CDR3 is built from 13 residues. CDR1 and CDR2 from the germline V gene are MNHEY and SMNVEV (reference sequence). The ends were cut back, 4 bases at V and 2 bases at J, with 7 bases in the middle. CDR3 DNA: TGTGCCAGCAGTTGGAGCTTCACAGATACGCAGTATTTT. This gives the protein CASSWSFTDTQYF.

In its sample, this clone was seen once. This chain connects TRBV19 to TRBJ1-2; 9 bases match TRBD1. Germline loops: CDR1 LNHDA, CDR2 SQIVND (reference sequence). Unmatched junction bases numbered 12, after V lost 8 bases and J lost 5 bases. The CDR3 extends over 15 amino acids. The CDR3 spells CASEGLGTGKYGYTF. Here the CDR3 DNA reads TGTGCCAGTGAGGGCCTCGGGACAGGGAAATATGGCTACACCTTC.

This chain joins TRBV3-1 (or the pseudogene TRBV3-2) and TRBJ2-3; a possible D gene is TRBD1 (5 bases). The CDR3 covers 17 residues. Germline CDR1 and CDR2: LGHDT and YNNKEL (reference sequence). V was clipped by 4 bases and J by 0 bases, with 17 bases between them. CDR3 DNA: TGTGCCAGCAGCCCATGGGTGTTGGGGCCTAGCACAGATACGCAGTATTTT. Amino acids: CASSPWVLGPSTDTQYF.

A few counts support this clone. The chain carries TRBV5-1 and TRBJ2-3, with D unclear. Per the germline V gene, CDR1 is SGHRS and CDR2 is YFSETQ. V gave up 0 bases and J gave up 2 bases, with 4 bases separating them. This CDR3 spans 13 amino acids. CDR3 region: CASSLGYTDTQYF. The CDR3 DNA reads as TGCGCCAGCAGCTTGGGCTACACAGATACGCAGTATTTT.

The chain uses TRBV23-1 and TRBJ2-7; 9 bases line up with TRBD2. TRBV23-1 is known as an ORF, though its function is uncertain. The CDR3 is 15 residues long. J was trimmed by 0 bases and V by 4 bases; bases with no gene match: 4. CDR3 in amino acids: CASSLGGRASYEQYF. For the CDR3, the DNA is TGCGCCAGCAGTCTGGGCGGGAGGGCCTCCTACGAGCAGTACTTC.

This clone showed up just once. Here the CDR3 reads CASSLGLASSAGELFF. The CDR3 nucleotides are TGTGCCAGCAGCTTAGGACTAGCGAGTAGTGCCGGGGAGCTGTTTTTT. The chain combines TRBV7-3 with TRBJ2-2, with TRBD2 matching 9 bases. After removal of 2 bases from V and 6 bases from J, the junction contained 7 bases not matched to a gene. This CDR3 comprises 16 residues. Per germline, CDR1 SGHTA and CDR2 FQGTGA.

This chain links TRBV5-1 with TRBJ1-3; TRBD1 is a possible D gene (6 bases). The length of the CDR3 is 14 residues. V lost 5 bases and J lost 7, with 16 bases in between. CDR1 is SGHRS and CDR2 is YFSETQ in the germline V gene. The CDR3 coding sequence is TGCGCCAGCAGGAGACTAAAAAGGGGGAACACCATATATTTT. Translating it yields CASRRLKRGNTIYF. The whole variable domain, filled in from reference TRBV5-1 and TRBJ1-3, reads KAGVTQTPRYLIKTRGQQVTLSCSPISGHRSVSWYQQTPGQGLQFLFEYFSETQRNKGNFPGRFSGRQFSNSRSEMNVSTLELGDSALYLCASRRLKRGNTIYFGEGSWLTVV.

The gene calls are TRBV11-2 and TRBJ1-2; the D gene is possibly TRBD1 (5 bases). The length of the CDR3 is 11 residues. Germline V gene data show CDR1 as SGHAT and CDR2 as FQNNGV. With 11 bases removed from V and 8 bases from J, the gap between germline ends came to 15 bases. This chain's CDR3 is CAGGTVGGYTF. The CDR3 nucleotides are TGTGCCGGGGGGACGGTGGGCGGCTACACCTTC.

The chain links TRBV6-5 to TRBJ1-5; 8 nucleotides agree with TRBD1. With V trimmed by 4 bases and J by 3 bases, 8 bases remained unmatched. The germline V gene has CDR1 MNHEY and CDR2 SVGAGI. CDR3 length: 16 residues. CDR3 in amino acids: CASSLYRGDINQPQHF. For the CDR3, the DNA is TGTGCCAGCAGTTTATACAGGGGGGATATCAATCAGCCCCAGCATTTT.

The V call is TRBV6-5, the J call TRBJ2-5; the match to TRBD1 covers 7 bases. The V gene's germline CDR1 is MNHEY and CDR2 SVGAGI. This CDR3 contains 14 residues. Trimming cost V 0 bases and J 5 bases; bases outside gene matches: 3. This CDR3 is CASSYSGRGETQYF. The CDR3 DNA is TGTGCCAGCAGTTACTCTGGCAGGGGGGAGACCCAGTACTTC.

The chain has TRBV4-1 and TRBJ2-7; maybe TRBD2 (6 bases). Trimming took off 1 base at V and 5 bases at J, with 18 bases between the two ends. The CDR3 runs 16 residues. Germline V gene lookup returns CDR1 MGHRA and CDR2 YSYEKL. The CDR3 DNA reads TGCGCCAGCAGCCAAGGTGCTGGGGGGAGGTTAAACGAGCAGTACTTC. Encoded protein: CASSQGAGGRLNEQYF.

The chain is built from TRBV24-1 and TRBJ2-1; D remains unclear. Germline CDR1 KGHDR, CDR2 SFDVKD. This CDR3 spans 14 amino acids. Trimming shortened V by 3 bases and J by 6 bases, and 11 bases separated the two germline ends. The CDR3 DNA reads TGTGCCACCAGTGATCCGAAGATAGTCAATGAGCAGTTCTTC. Translating gives CATSDPKIVNEQFF.

The chain is built from TRBV14 and TRBJ1-1; TRBD1 aligns across 9 bases. CDR3 size: 17 residues. The germline gives CDR1 SGHDN, CDR2 FVKESK. Trimming at V came to 5 bases and at J to 4 bases, leaving 14 bases not matched to a gene. CDR3: CASSTRSPGTGTTEAFF. CDR3 in DNA: TGTGCCAGCAGCACTCGGAGTCCCGGGACAGGGACCACTGAAGCTTTCTTT.

On this clone: Just one base apart from a much larger clone, this may be a read error. Other nucleotide sequences in the sample specify the same CDR3. The chain uses TRBV9 and TRBJ2-1; no reliable D call. This CDR3 spans 12 amino acids. Germline CDR1 and CDR2: SGDLS and YYNGEE. With 0 bases removed from V and 5 bases from J, the gap between germline ends came to 3 bases. CDR3 amino acids: CASSVGDNEQFF. CDR3 sequence (DNA): TGTGCCAGCAGCGTAGGAGACAATGAGCAGTTCTTC.

In its sample, this clone was seen once. This chain links TRBV5-1 with TRBJ2-2; TRBD2 agrees at 15 bases. V trimming: 3 bases; J trimming: 1 base; junction bases outside the gene matches: 1. This CDR3 has 17 residues. Per germline, CDR1 SGHRS and CDR2 YFSETQ. The CDR3 region has the DNA TGCGCCAGCAGCTCGGGACTAGCGGGAGGGAACACCGGGGAGCTGTTTTTT. Protein: CASSSGLAGGNTGELFF.

The chain's CDR3 is CASSVTGEQFF. CDR3 in DNA: TGTGCCAGCAGCGTGACAGGTGAGCAGTTCTTC. J is TRBJ2-1 and V is TRBV12-3 or TRBV12-4; maybe TRBD1 (6 bases). V dropped 6 bases and J dropped 9 bases, with 9 bases sitting between them. The CDR3 consists of 11 residues.

The chain has TRBV28 and TRBJ2-7; D is ambiguous. V lost 5 bases and J 2 bases, leaving 13 bases between the germline ends. The CDR3 is 14 residues long. Germline V gene data show CDR1 as MDHEN and CDR2 as SYDVKM. The CDR3 DNA reads as TGTGCCAGCAGTCATGGGCAGGTCACCTACGAGCAGTACTTC. It translates to CASSHGQVTYEQYF.